This TCR beta chain derives from a study of blood T cell repertoires in COVID-19. Across the study: PBMCs, B-cell-depleted T cells, or T cells provided the cDNA or gDNA that made up the material.

Profiled with immunoSEQ multiplex PCR; TCRdb holds only in-frame clones, not every one. The data show approximately 76,000 clones, around four fifths seen once. V shed 3 bases and J shed 1 base, with 16 bases lying between them. The CDR3 is 16 residues long. Germline V lookup: CDR1 SGDLS, CDR2 YYNGEE. The chain is built from TRBV9 and TRBJ1-1; maybe TRBD1 (6 bases). The sample consisted of peripheral blood. The receptor was isolated from a man aged 80 or over with active or convalescent COVID-19. The CDR3 bases are TGTGCCAGCAGCGGCGTCGGGGGGCGATGGAACACTGAAGCTTTCTTT. As protein: CASSGVGGRWNTEAFF.